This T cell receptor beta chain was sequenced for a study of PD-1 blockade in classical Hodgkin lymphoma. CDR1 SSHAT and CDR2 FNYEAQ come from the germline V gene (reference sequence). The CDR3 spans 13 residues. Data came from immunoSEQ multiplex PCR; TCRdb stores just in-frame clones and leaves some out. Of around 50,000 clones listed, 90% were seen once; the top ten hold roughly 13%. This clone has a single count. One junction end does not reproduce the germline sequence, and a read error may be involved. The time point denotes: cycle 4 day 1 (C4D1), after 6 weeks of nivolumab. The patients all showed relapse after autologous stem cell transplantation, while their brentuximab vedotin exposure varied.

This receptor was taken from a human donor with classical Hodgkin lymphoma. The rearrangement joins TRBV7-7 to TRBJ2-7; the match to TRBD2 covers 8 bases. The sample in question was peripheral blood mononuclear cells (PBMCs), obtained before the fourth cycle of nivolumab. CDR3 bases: TGTGCTAGCAGCTTTACTAGCGGCTACGAGCAGTACTTC. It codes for CASSFTSGYEQYF.